This TCR beta chain was profiled in a study of T cell responses to AZD1222 COVID-19 vaccine. General observations from the study: Close to half of all spike-specific TCRs reportedly target regions of the variants that are unmutated. Spike-specific TCR breadth and depth rose after two AZD1222 doses. The span of vaccine-associated CD4 TCRs extended across spike, with dominance at 160-218 and 743-854. The study identified only a handful of AZD1222 recipients as seropositive at baseline.

Germline V CDR1 and CDR2: SGHAT, FQNNGV. CDR3 length: 15 amino acids. V was shortened by 5 bases and J by 3 bases, with 16 bases between the two germline ends. This clone was observed a single time. Its matching antigen is unknown. Sequencing used immunoSEQ multiplex PCR; TCRdb keeps in-frame clones, though not all of them. Counted here are 140,000 or so clones, about nine tenths occurring once; the ten biggest clones make up over 3.5%. The TCR sequence derives from an adult in good health. The sample was peripheral blood, taken on day 0 of AZD1222 vaccination. The chain carries TRBV11-2 and TRBJ1-1; D gene uncertain. CDR3 nucleotide sequence: TGTGCCAGCAGCCCAATTATAGGGAAATACACTGAAGCTTTCTTT. Its protein is CASSPIIGKYTEAFF.